The 9 T cell receptor beta chains given below trace back to one sample, sequenced in a study of blood T cell repertoires in COVID-19. Sequenced by immunoSEQ multiplex PCR; TCRdb stores in-frame clones only, minus some. The sample lists 110,000 or so clones, more than 65% seen once, with around 1.5% in the top ten. The sequencing sample was made of peripheral blood. Receptors originate from a man aged 45 to 65 with acute or convalescent COVID-19.

This clone appeared a single time. The chain is built from TRBV21-1 and TRBJ1-2; the D segment call TRBD1 is taken from the table without a DNA check. TRBV21-1 is flagged as a pseudogene. This CDR3 is 15 amino acids long. The DNA for the CDR3 is TGTGCCAGCAGCAAAGGGGGACAGATTGGCTATGGCTACACCTTC. Its translation: CASSKGGQIGYGYTF.

The chain links TRBV29-1 to TRBJ1-1, with 11 bases aligning to TRBD1. Looked up from germline, CDR1 is SQVTM and CDR2 is ANQGSEA. The CDR3 extends over 12 amino acids. Losses at the gene ends were 7 bases for V and 8 bases for J; bases not matched to a gene: 6. The CDR3 is CSAGQGAAEAFF. In DNA, the CDR3 is TGCAGCGCCGGACAGGGGGCGGCAGAAGCTTTCTTT.

The chain employs TRBV28 and TRBJ1-4; a possible D gene is TRBD1 (6 bases). CDR1 and CDR2 (germline): MDHEN, SYDVKM. V dropped 6 bases and J dropped 8 bases, with 19 bases sitting between them. This CDR3 is built from 15 residues. The CDR3 here is CASSSTGRGGEKLFF. The CDR3 DNA sequence: TGTGCCAGCAGCTCTACGGGCAGGGGAGGGGAAAAACTGTTTTTT. The complete variable domain, with remaining parts taken from reference TRBV28 and TRBJ1-4, reads DVKVTQSSRYLVKRTGEKVFLECVQDMDHENMFWYRQDPGLGLRLIYFSYDVKMKEKGDIPEGYSVSREKKERFSLILESASTNQTSMYLCASSSTGRGGEKLFFGSGTQLSVL.

V usage is TRBV30 and J usage is TRBJ1-2; D is ambiguous. The V gene lost 2 bases and the J gene lost 8 bases, with 9 bases spanning the gap. From germline, CDR1 is GTSNPN and CDR2 SVGIG (reference sequence). The length of the CDR3 is 11 residues. In DNA form, the CDR3 reads TGTGCCTGGAGTACCGCAGGAGGCTACACCTTC. This sequence encodes CAWSTAGGYTF.

The chain has TRBV4-1 and TRBJ1-4; TRBD1 might be the D (6 bases). The ends were cut back, 0 bases at V and 5 bases at J, with 13 bases in the middle. Germline-derived CDR1 and CDR2 are MGHRA and YSYEKL. CDR3 length equals 16 residues. In DNA form, the CDR3 reads TGCGCCAGCAGCCAAGAAATAGGGGGTTCCAATGAAAAACTGTTTTTT. This gives the protein CASSQEIGGSNEKLFF.

CDR3 residues: CASSRIRDRGDYTF. The DNA of the CDR3 is TGTGCCAGCAGCCGCATCCGGGACAGGGGAGACTACACCTTC. This sequence joins TRBV16 and TRBJ1-2, with 10 positions matching TRBD1. Per the germline V gene, CDR1 is KGHSY and CDR2 is FQNENV. The V gene end was trimmed by 4 bases and the J gene end by 10 bases; junction bases not matched to a gene: 9. This CDR3 comprises 14 residues.

CDR3: CASSFRDRRETQYF. CDR3 coding DNA: TGTGCCAGCAGTTTCCGGGACAGGCGGGAGACCCAGTACTTC. This chain uses TRBV27 with TRBJ2-5, with 8 bases fitting TRBD1. This CDR3 contains 14 residues. Germline trimming cut 3 bases from V and 5 bases from J; bases unmatched to any gene: 5. Germline CDR1 reads MNHEY; CDR2 reads SMNVEV (reference sequence).

The chain is built from TRBV9 and TRBJ2-3; 8 positions agree with TRBD1. The CDR3 is 15 residues long. V lost 6 bases, J lost 0 bases, and 6 bases stayed unmatched. In germline, CDR1 is SGDLS, CDR2 YYNGEE. CDR3 in DNA: TGTGCCAGCACCTTCGGGGACAGGAGCACAGATACGCAGTATTTT. Encoded protein: CASTFGDRSTDTQYF.

This sequence joins TRBV5-1 and TRBJ2-3; perhaps TRBD1 as D (5 bases). V was clipped by 0 bases and J by 4 bases, with 9 bases between them. Germline CDR1 and CDR2: SGHRS and YFSETQ. The CDR3 contains 14 residues. CDR3 DNA sequence: TGCGCCAGCAGCTTGGGACAGTTCGCAGATACGCAGTATTTT. It yields the protein CASSLGQFADTQYF.